One and the same sample provided the 30 T cell receptor beta chains below, sequenced in a study of blood T cells in healthy people across ages. Primers used in a second PCR of about 7 to 12 cycles were a sample-barcoded 5' primer and a J-beta primer mix. TCRdb reprocessed the 5' RACE reads with MiXCR, giving one entry per CDR3 protein. The data hold about 930,000 distinct CDR3 sequences, with under 35% observed a single time. These same records also appear under a second study, on T cells of mothers and their children.

Sequenced input: blood. The receptors stem from a woman aged 40-49 years in good health.

At least ten counts were recorded for this clonotype. This chain links TRBV6-5 with TRBJ1-4; 11 nucleotides match TRBD1. Germline CDR1 and CDR2: MNHEY and SVGAGI. This CDR3 has 15 amino acids. The trim removed 10 bases at V and 7 bases at J, leaving 11 bases unmatched. The CDR3 region is CATGTGGSRIEKLFF. The CDR3 bases are TGTGCCACCGGGACAGGGGGGTCGCGAATTGAAAAACTGTTTTTT.

This clonotype has a count of ten or more. J is TRBJ1-4 and V is TRBV12-3 or TRBV12-4, with D possibly being TRBD1 (6 bases). The CDR3 covers 14 residues. Between the trimmed V and J ends, which lost 2 bases and 8 bases, there was a span of 12 bases. The CDR3 loop is CASSLRGGEEKLFF. The CDR3 DNA reads TGTGCCAGCAGTTTACGGGGGGGCGAGGAAAAACTGTTTTTT.

This clonotype was found a few times. V gene TRBV4-3 combines with J gene TRBJ1-2; D is undetermined. CDR1 and CDR2 (germline): LGHNA, YSLEER. The CDR3 has 15 residues. Trimming stripped 1 base from V and 8 bases from J, with 17 bases between. CDR3 bases: TGCGCCAGCAGCCAAGGGGTCGAGGTTCCGAGGGGCTACACCTTC. Its protein is CASSQGVEVPRGYTF.

Ten or more counts support this clonotype. This rearrangement joins TRBV7-9 to TRBJ2-5; D may be TRBD1 or TRBD2 (5 bases each). Germline V gene lookup returns CDR1 SEHNR and CDR2 FQNEAQ (reference sequence). Trimming took 5 bases from V and 7 from J, leaving 8 bases between them. This CDR3 comprises 11 residues. In nucleotides, the CDR3 is TGTGCCAGCAGCCTCGGGGCGACCCAGTACTTC. Encoded protein: CASSLGATQYF.

V and J are TRBV9 and TRBJ1-2; no firm D call. The CDR3 is 13 residues long. V was shortened by 3 bases and J by 6 bases, with 12 bases between the two germline ends. Germline V gene lookup returns CDR1 SGDLS and CDR2 YYNGEE. The CDR3 protein is CASSAGPSDGYTF. CDR3 sequence (DNA): TGTGCCAGCAGCGCCGGACCCAGCGATGGCTACACCTTC.

This clonotype was counted a few times. This chain uses TRBV7-2 with TRBJ2-5, with D perhaps matching TRBD1 (6 bases). Per germline, CDR1 SGHTA and CDR2 FQGNSA. The germline V and J ends were trimmed by 5 bases and 3 bases, with 13 bases remaining between them. The CDR3 covers 14 residues. CDR3 sequence reads: CASSVYRVEETQYF. The CDR3 DNA is TGTGCCAGCAGCGTCTACAGGGTCGAAGAGACCCAGTACTTC.

On this clonotype: Possible read error: a much larger clone is one base away. CDR3 sequence reads: CASSRDNTEAFF. The CDR3 DNA sequence: TGCGCCAGCAGCCGAGATAACACTGAAGCTTTCTTT. This chain joins TRBV4-3 and TRBJ1-1, with D uncertain. CDR1 and CDR2 from the germline V gene are LGHNA and YSLEER. Trimming took off 4 bases at V and 2 bases at J, with 5 bases between the two ends. This CDR3 region has 12 residues.

This clonotype was observed at least ten times. The chain carries TRBV5-6 and TRBJ2-7; 12 bases are a match to TRBD2. Germline-derived CDR1 and CDR2 are SGHDT and YYEEEE. This CDR3 has 14 amino acids. The trim removed 7 bases at V and 1 base at J, leaving 3 bases unmatched. Written as DNA, the CDR3 is TGTGCCAGCGGCGGGACTAGCGGGTCCTACGAGCAGTACTTC. As protein: CASGGTSGSYEQYF. Using reference TRBV5-6 and TRBJ2-7 for the parts outside the CDR3, the full variable domain is DAGVTQSPTHLIKTRGQQVTLRCSPKSGHDTVSWYQQALGQGPQFIFQYYEEEERQRGNFPDRFSGHQFPNYSSELNVNALLLGDSALYLCASGGTSGSYEQYFGPGTRLTVT.

This clonotype was detected only a few times. Just one base apart from a much larger clone, this may be a read error. V is TRBV12-3 or TRBV12-4 and J is TRBJ2-7; D is possibly TRBD1 or TRBD2 (5 bases each). This CDR3 is 13 amino acids long. V was trimmed by 2 bases and J by 2 bases, leaving 7 bases between them. CDR3 nucleotides: TGTGCCAGCAGTTTAATGGGGGCCTACGAGCAGTACTTC. Protein: CASSLMGAYEQYF.

This clonotype was picked up a small number of times. This rearrangement joins TRBV11-2 to TRBJ2-3; the D gene is possibly TRBD2 (5 bases). Trimming removed 2 bases from V and 0 bases from J, with 9 bases in between. The CDR3 has 15 amino acids. Germline V lookup: CDR1 SGHAT, CDR2 FQNNGV. CDR3 sequence: CASSLMAGSTDTQYF. CDR3 nucleotides: TGTGCCAGCAGCTTAATGGCGGGCAGCACAGATACGCAGTATTTT.

This clonotype appeared many times. The chain is built from TRBV15 and TRBJ2-5, with D unresolved. V was shortened by 6 bases and J by 1 base, with 12 bases between the two germline ends. There are 14 residues in the CDR3. Germline CDR1 LNHNV, CDR2 YYDKDF (reference sequence). The CDR3 DNA sequence: TGTGCCACCAGACGGTTAGGTTCCCAAGAGACCCAGTACTTC. The encoded protein is CATRRLGSQETQYF.

This clonotype was seen at least ten times. CDR3 residues: CASSLDTGLYTEAFF. As DNA, the CDR3 is TGCGCCAGCAGCCTAGATACAGGGCTCTACACTGAAGCTTTCTTT. The chain employs TRBV4-3 and TRBJ1-1; tentative D call: TRBD1 (6 bases). Looked up from germline, CDR1 is LGHNA and CDR2 is YSLEER. V lost 4 bases to trimming and J lost 3 bases, with 15 bases between them. The CDR3 contains 15 residues.

The V and J genes are TRBV18 and TRBJ1-1, with a possible D match to TRBD1 (6 bases). Germline V gene lookup returns CDR1 KGHSH and CDR2 LQKENI. Trimming cost V 3 bases and J 11 bases, with 19 bases left between them. The CDR3 is 14 residues long. CDR3 nucleotide sequence: TGTGCCAGCTCACCCACACAGGGTACAAACTGGGCTTTCTTT. As protein: CASSPTQGTNWAFF.

Only a few counts were recorded for this clonotype. The V and J genes are TRBV5-1 and TRBJ2-1; D perhaps matches TRBD2 (5 bases). V was shortened by 4 bases and J by 4 bases, with 15 bases between the two germline ends. This CDR3 is built from 15 residues. Germline lookup yields CDR1 SGHRS and CDR2 YFSETQ. The CDR3 nucleotides read TGCGCCAGCAGCCCAAATCCCGGGATATACAATGAGCAGTTCTTC. This sequence encodes CASSPNPGIYNEQFF.

The chain has TRBV27 and TRBJ2-7; 9 bases line up with TRBD1. Losses at the gene ends were 5 bases for V and 0 bases for J; bases not matched to a gene: 8. This CDR3 region has 16 residues. Per the germline V gene, CDR1 is MNHEY and CDR2 is SMNVEV (reference sequence). CDR3 DNA: TGTGCCAGCAGTCCATCACAGGGGGCCATCTCCTACGAGCAGTACTTC. Translating gives CASSPSQGAISYEQYF.

The gene calls are TRBV2 and TRBJ1-1, with TRBD1 matching 7 bases. Germline V gives CDR1 SNHLY, CDR2 FYNNEI. The CDR3 length is 15 residues. With V trimmed by 7 bases and J by 5 bases, 13 bases remained unmatched. The CDR3 sequence: CASKQTRGAGTEAFF. The CDR3 nucleotides read TGTGCCAGCAAGCAAACCAGGGGGGCGGGGACTGAAGCTTTCTTT.

This chain links TRBV7-9 with TRBJ2-7, with 7 nucleotides matching TRBD1. The V gene's germline CDR1 is SEHNR and CDR2 FQNEAQ (reference sequence). The CDR3 has 16 amino acids. Unmatched junction bases numbered 9, after V lost 4 bases and J lost 0 bases. CDR3 coding DNA: TGTGCCAGCAGCTCTGGGACAGCAAACCGCTCCTACGAGCAGTACTTC. Encoded protein: CASSSGTANRSYEQYF.

This clonotype was counted only a few times. CDR3 DNA: TGCAGTGCTAGAGATCCCGGTTCAGTGAACACTGAAGCTTTCTTT. It yields the protein CSARDPGSVNTEAFF. This chain joins TRBV20-1 and TRBJ1-1, with unresolved D. Germline V gene lookup returns CDR1 DFQATT and CDR2 SNEGSKA (reference sequence). The CDR3 runs to 15 residues. Trimming pared 0 bases from V and 0 bases from J, leaving 11 bases between.

In its sample, this clonotype was seen once. The junction departs from germline at one end; a sequencing error may be responsible. This chain links TRBV7-9 with TRBJ2-5; D is uncertain. CDR3 size: 13 residues. The germline gives CDR1 SEHNR, CDR2 FQNEAQ (reference sequence). CDR3 nucleotide sequence: TGTGCCGGCAGCTTAGGGTATGGGGAGACCCAGTACTTC. It yields the protein CAGSLGYGETQYF.

The chain recombines TRBV25-1 with TRBJ2-3; D remains ambiguous. CDR3 length equals 14 residues. Trimming removed 0 bases at V and 2 bases at J, with 6 bases between. Germline V lookup: CDR1 MGHDK, CDR2 SYGVNS. CDR3 sequence: CASSEYDVTDTQYF. The CDR3 DNA reads TGTGCCAGCAGTGAATATGACGTCACAGATACGCAGTATTTT.

This chain links TRBV5-5 with TRBJ2-3, with D possibly matching TRBD2 (5 bases). V was cut by 2 bases and J by 6 bases, with 16 bases left in between. The germline gives CDR1 SGHKS, CDR2 YYEKEE (reference sequence). CDR3 length equals 15 residues. For the CDR3, the DNA is TGTGCCAGCAGCTTAAGGACGGGAACCGGGGATACGCAGTATTTT. Translation gives CASSLRTGTGDTQYF.

The genes are TRBV12-3 or TRBV12-4 and TRBJ2-7; 8 positions match TRBD2. This CDR3 has 16 amino acids. With V trimmed by 4 bases and J by 0 bases, 8 bases remained unmatched. In DNA form, the CDR3 reads TGTGCCAGCAGTTCACTCAGGGCGGGGGGCTCCTACGAGCAGTACTTC. Its protein product is CASSSLRAGGSYEQYF.

This chain uses TRBV3-1 with TRBJ1-1; D is possibly TRBD1 (6 bases). Deletions cut 1 base from V and 3 bases from J, with 21 bases between. Germline assignment: CDR1 LGHDT and CDR2 YNNKEL (reference sequence). This CDR3 contains 18 residues. CDR3 DNA: TGTGCCAGCAGCCAAGTTGCGGGCACCTTCAGGGGTCACACTGAAGCTTTCTTT. Encoded protein: CASSQVAGTFRGHTEAFF.

The V and J genes are TRBV29-1 and TRBJ1-2, with 7 bases lining up with TRBD1. Germline CDR1 is SQVTM and CDR2 is ANQGSEA. This CDR3 comprises 13 residues. DNA of the CDR3: TGCAGTGCCTACCGGGACAGTTTTTATGGCTACACCTTC. This encodes CSAYRDSFYGYTF. The complete variable domain, with remaining parts taken from reference TRBV29-1 and TRBJ1-2, reads SAVISQKPSRDICQRGTSLTIQCQVDSQVTMMFWYRQQPGQSLTLIATANQGSEATYESGFVIDKFPISRPNLTFSTLTVSNMSPEDSSIYLCSAYRDSFYGYTFGSGTRLTVV.

The chain couples TRBV6-6 to TRBJ1-5; TRBD1 matches at 8 bases. The V segment lost 4 bases and the J segment 0 bases; nucleotides outside the gene matches: 8. This CDR3 region has 17 residues. Germline V gene sequence: CDR1 MNHNY, CDR2 SVGAGI (reference sequence). The DNA of the CDR3 is TGTGCCAGCAGTTCCCCTACAGGGGGTGTTAGCAATCAGCCCCAGCATTTT. Its protein is CASSSPTGGVSNQPQHF.

This sequence joins TRBV10-3 and TRBJ1-6; D might be TRBD1 (6 bases). The V gene's germline CDR1 is ENHRY and CDR2 SYGVKD. This CDR3 is 14 amino acids long. Trimming removed 2 bases from V and 4 bases from J, with 6 bases in between. The CDR3 protein is CAISETGYNSPLHF. CDR3 DNA sequence: TGTGCCATCAGTGAGACAGGGTATAATTCACCCCTCCACTTT.

The rearrangement uses TRBV6-6 and TRBJ1-1; weak D call: TRBD1 (6 bases). The germline V and J ends were trimmed by 5 bases and 2 bases, with 15 bases remaining between them. Germline-derived CDR1 and CDR2 are MNHNY and SVGAGI (reference sequence). The CDR3 loop spans 15 amino acids. CDR3 loop: CASSPLDRLNTEAFF. CDR3 nucleotides: TGTGCCAGCAGTCCCCTGGACAGACTAAACACTGAAGCTTTCTTT.

This clonotype was counted only a few times. The CDR3 reads CSAPEPWGTDTQYF. CDR3 DNA sequence: TGCAGTGCCCCAGAGCCGTGGGGCACAGATACGCAGTATTTT. The genes are TRBV20-1 and TRBJ2-3, with D uncertain. Trimming removed 6 bases from V and 1 base from J, with 14 bases in between. The germline V gene has CDR1 DFQATT and CDR2 SNEGSKA (reference sequence). This CDR3 contains 14 residues.

The chain uses TRBV12-3 or TRBV12-4 and TRBJ1-2; D is unresolved. The germline V and J ends were trimmed by 3 bases and 4 bases, with 12 bases remaining between them. There are 14 residues in the CDR3. The CDR3 DNA reads as TGTGCCAGCAGTTTCAGGACGGGAGGCTATGGCTACACCTTC. It codes for CASSFRTGGYGYTF.

The chain recombines TRBV29-1 with TRBJ2-7; D unclear. The CDR3 sequence is 12 residues long. The V gene lost 7 bases and the J gene lost 2 bases, with 12 bases spanning the gap. The germline V gene has CDR1 SQVTM and CDR2 ANQGSEA. The CDR3 protein is CSGEAPPYEQYF. The CDR3 bases are TGCAGCGGTGAGGCCCCCCCCTACGAGCAGTACTTC.